Below are 28 T cell receptor beta chains sequenced from a single sample in a study of regulatory T cells in long-lasting Graves disease. As for time point: newly diagnosed GD, antithyroid drugs for less than 3 months. From PBMCs, RNA was extracted and then used to make the TCR library. Arm-PCR of CDR3 regions and iRepertoire HTBI primers were the basis on which TCR beta libraries were built. TCRdb re-called the multiplex PCR reads through MiXCR, storing one row per CDR3 protein. The sample has some 500,000 distinct CDR3 sequences; roughly 13% are singletons. These records were also assigned to another study, of T cells in Graves' hyperthyroidism and ophthalmopathy.

Material: peripheral blood mononuclear cells (PBMCs), obtained at new diagnosis, from a patient treated with antithyroid drugs. The source is a man aged 25 to 45 with Graves disease.

The V call is TRBV18, the J call TRBJ2-3; the match to TRBD2 covers 7 bases. The CDR3 covers 16 residues. The J segment lost 6 bases and the V segment lost 0 bases, leaving 9 bases of the junction unmatched. CDR1 and CDR2 (germline): KGHSH, LQKENI. The CDR3 sequence: CASSPPSGGGPDTQYF. In DNA form, the CDR3 reads TGTGCCAGCTCACCACCTTCTGGCGGGGGTCCGGATACGCAGTATTTT.

This clonotype occurred a few times. CDR3 amino acids: CASSEPGTRRETQYF. The CDR3 DNA sequence: TGTGCCAGCAGTGAACCCGGGACTAGACGCGAGACCCAGTACTTC. The gene calls are TRBV25-1 and TRBJ2-5; 8 bases fit TRBD2. J gave up 5 bases and V 2 bases, and 7 bases lay outside the gene matches. This CDR3 has 15 amino acids. The germline V gene has CDR1 MGHDK and CDR2 SYGVNS.

This clonotype showed up many times. This sequence joins TRBV20-1 and TRBJ2-3, with 11 positions matching TRBD2. The CDR3 has 17 amino acids. Trimming cost V 3 bases and J 3 bases; bases outside gene matches: 11. CDR1 DFQATT and CDR2 SNEGSKA come from the germline V gene (reference sequence). CDR3 region: CSASRASGRRRTDTQYF. The CDR3 nucleotides read TGCAGTGCTAGTAGGGCTAGCGGGAGGAGGAGAACAGATACGCAGTATTTT.

This clonotype was recorded many times. V and J are TRBV12-3 or TRBV12-4 and TRBJ2-3, with 8 bases identical to TRBD2. The CDR3 runs 15 residues. Germline trimming cut 4 bases from V and 2 bases from J; bases unmatched to any gene: 5. As DNA, the CDR3 is TGTGCCAGCAGTTACACTAGCGGATACACAGATACGCAGTATTTT. Protein sequence: CASSYTSGYTDTQYF.

This clonotype was counted at least ten times. The J gene is TRBJ2-3, the V gene TRBV30; 9 bases align to TRBD1. The V and J ends lost 8 bases and 5 bases, in that order; junction bases with no gene match: 11. Per germline, CDR1 GTSNPN and CDR2 SVGIG (reference sequence). The CDR3 is 14 residues long. CDR3 loop: CALFRDRVRDTQYF. DNA for the CDR3: TGTGCCCTTTTCCGGGACAGGGTGAGAGATACGCAGTATTTT. The full variable domain, with the rest looked up from reference TRBV30 and TRBJ2-3, is SQTIHQWPATLVQPVGSPLSLECTVEGTSNPNLYWYRQAAGRGLQLLFYSVGIGQISSEVPQNLSASRPQDRQFILSSKKLLLSDSGFYLCALFRDRVRDTQYFGPGTRLTVL.

J is TRBJ2-1 and V is TRBV7-9; the match to TRBD2 covers 9 bases. The V gene's germline CDR1 is SEHNR and CDR2 FQNEAQ (reference sequence). The CDR3 consists of 15 residues. V gave up 6 bases and J gave up 4 bases; unmatched junction bases: 7. CDR3 residues: CASRIPSGVYNEQFF. CDR3 DNA sequence: TGTGCCAGCAGGATTCCTAGCGGGGTATACAATGAGCAGTTCTTC. Combining the CDR3 with reference TRBV7-9 and TRBJ2-1 gives the whole variable domain DTGVSQNPRHKITKRGQNVTFRCDPISEHNRLYWYRQTLGQGPEFLTYFQNEAQLEKSRLLSDRFSAERPKGSFSTLEIQRTEQGDSAMYLCASRIPSGVYNEQFFGPGTRLTVL.

This clonotype occurred many times. This chain joins TRBV19 and TRBJ2-1; TRBD2 matches at 10 bases. The CDR3 consists of 15 residues. V trimming: 7 bases; J trimming: 5 bases; junction bases outside the gene matches: 8. Germline loops: CDR1 LNHDA, CDR2 SQIVND (reference sequence). The CDR3 DNA follows: TGTGCCAGTACCCCGGGACTAGCGTCCCACAATGAGCAGTTCTTC. Protein product: CASTPGLASHNEQFF. The full variable domain, completed using reference TRBV19 and TRBJ2-1, is DGGITQSPKYLFRKEGQNVTLSCEQNLNHDAMYWYRQDPGQGLRLIYYSQIVNDFQKGDIAEGYSVSREKKESFPLTVTSAQKNPTAFYLCASTPGLASHNEQFFGPGTRLTVL.

This chain links TRBV3-1 with TRBJ1-3, with D unclear. Per the germline V gene, CDR1 is LGHDT and CDR2 is YNNKEL (reference sequence). V lost 4 bases and J lost 4, with 14 bases in between. There are 15 residues in the CDR3. The CDR3 reads CASSLLGEVGNTIYF. The CDR3 DNA sequence: TGTGCCAGCAGCCTCCTCGGGGAGGTCGGAAACACCATATATTTT.

This clonotype occurred many times. The V and J genes are TRBV12-3 or TRBV12-4 and TRBJ2-2; 8 positions match TRBD1. V gave up 5 bases and J gave up 4 bases; unmatched junction bases: 9. The CDR3 sequence is 16 residues long. The CDR3, as DNA: TGTGCCAGCAGTCCAGCAAGGGACAGGCGCACCGGGGAGCTGTTTTTT. This encodes CASSPARDRRTGELFF.

This clonotype was counted only a few times. The chain combines TRBV3-1 with TRBJ2-1, with 9 bases fitting TRBD2. Germline values: CDR1 LGHDT, CDR2 YNNKEL (reference sequence). The CDR3 loop spans 15 amino acids. Losses at the gene ends were 4 bases for V and 9 bases for J; bases not matched to a gene: 10. Written as DNA, the CDR3 is TGTGCCAGCAGCCCCGTATTAGCGGGAGATATTGAGCAGTTCTTC. The encoded protein is CASSPVLAGDIEQFF.

This clonotype occurred many times. The V and J genes are TRBV12-3 or TRBV12-4 and TRBJ2-5; D not resolved. V was shortened by 3 bases and J by 4 bases, with 9 bases between the two germline ends. The CDR3 is 13 amino acids. CDR3 bases: TGTGCCAGCAGTTTTTACAGCTCAGAGACCCAGTACTTC. It translates to CASSFYSSETQYF.

This clonotype was detected a few times. The chain combines TRBV20-1 with TRBJ1-5; 10 bases are shared with TRBD1. Germline trimming cut 2 bases from V and 6 bases from J; bases unmatched to any gene: 4. This CDR3 contains 14 residues. Looked up from germline, CDR1 is DFQATT and CDR2 is SNEGSKA (reference sequence). DNA of the CDR3: TGCAGTGCTAGACAGACAGGGGGCGTTCAGCCCCAGCATTTT. Amino acids: CSARQTGGVQPQHF.

This clonotype was detected ten times or more. The chain employs TRBV20-1 and TRBJ2-7; D ambiguous. Germline V gives CDR1 DFQATT, CDR2 SNEGSKA (reference sequence). V was clipped by 6 bases and J by 0 bases, with 6 bases between them. The CDR3 runs to 11 residues. The CDR3 loop reads CSAGYSYEQYF. CDR3 nucleotides: TGCAGTGCCGGGTACTCCTACGAGCAGTACTTC.

This clonotype was detected only a few times. The genes are TRBV6-2 or TRBV6-3 and TRBJ2-3; D is ambiguous. Germline values: CDR1 MNHEY, CDR2 SVGEGT. Trimming took off 6 bases at V and 6 bases at J, with 16 bases between the two ends. The CDR3 runs 14 residues. As DNA, the CDR3 is TGTGCCAGCAGCCGCAGTCGAACCACGGATACGCAGTATTTT. This sequence encodes CASSRSRTTDTQYF.

This chain links TRBV5-1 with TRBJ1-1; 9 bases are a match to TRBD1. The CDR3 extends over 15 amino acids. With V trimmed by 4 bases and J by 12 bases, 16 bases remained unmatched. Germline lookup yields CDR1 SGHRS and CDR2 YFSETQ. CDR3 sequence: CASSRGQGMFPATFF. CDR3 DNA: TGCGCCAGCAGCCGTGGACAGGGGATGTTCCCGGCGACTTTCTTT.

This clonotype was detected ten times or more. The chain recombines TRBV29-1 with TRBJ1-1; D is ambiguous. The V end was cut by 0 bases, the J end by 4 bases, with 6 bases between. Germline loops: CDR1 SQVTM, CDR2 ANQGSEA. The CDR3 has 12 residues. The CDR3 DNA sequence: TGCAGCGTTGAAGATGCAGTCACTGAAGCTTTCTTT. This encodes CSVEDAVTEAFF.

This clonotype has a count of ten or more. The V gene is TRBV5-1, the J gene TRBJ2-7; 9 bases are a match to TRBD1. Germline CDR1 and CDR2: SGHRS and YFSETQ. The CDR3 is 14 residues long. The junction had 6 bases not matched to a gene; V was cut back by 5 bases and J by 3 bases. This chain's CDR3 is CASRVPGQGYEQYF. The CDR3, as DNA: TGCGCCAGCAGGGTCCCGGGACAGGGCTACGAGCAGTACTTC.

The V gene is TRBV12-3 or TRBV12-4, the J gene TRBJ2-2, with 7 bases that match TRBD2. V was pared by 8 bases and J by 8 bases, with 5 bases of the junction left unmatched. This CDR3 has 12 residues. The CDR3 sequence: CASAWGGGELFF. The CDR3 DNA follows: TGTGCCAGCGCATGGGGGGGGGGGGAGCTGTTTTTT.

Many counts were recorded for this clonotype. The V gene is TRBV2, the J gene TRBJ2-2, with a tentative D call TRBD2 (6 bases). The V and J ends lost 2 bases and 1 base respectively, with 8 bases between them. The CDR3 covers 15 residues. CDR1 is SNHLY, CDR2 FYNNEI, per germline. CDR3 nucleotides: TGTGCCAGCAGTGAACGGGGGAGGAACACCGGGGAGCTGTTTTTT. It is translated as CASSERGRNTGELFF.

This clonotype was observed many times. The rearrangement uses TRBV7-9 and TRBJ1-4; D gene ambiguous. The CDR3 runs 13 residues. Per the germline V gene, CDR1 is SEHNR and CDR2 is FQNEAQ (reference sequence). Trimming stripped 8 bases from V and 8 bases from J, with 15 bases between. Here the CDR3 reads CASGRLDDEKLFF. The CDR3 coding sequence is TGTGCCAGCGGGCGCCTCGACGACGAAAAACTGTTTTTT.

The rearrangement links TRBV25-1 to TRBJ2-1, with D hard to call. CDR1 MGHDK and CDR2 SYGVNS come from the germline V gene. This CDR3 contains 13 residues. V lost 8 bases and J 0 bases, leaving 8 bases between the germline ends. The CDR3 sequence: CASAQTSYNEQFF. The CDR3 DNA reads TGTGCCAGCGCCCAAACCTCCTACAATGAGCAGTTCTTC.

This clonotype was seen more than once but under ten times. The rearrangement links TRBV30 to TRBJ2-3, with D uncertain. This CDR3 contains 11 residues. V dropped 0 bases and J dropped 7 bases, with 5 bases sitting between them. Germline CDR1 GTSNPN, CDR2 SVGIG (reference sequence). CDR3 residues: CAWSVPNTQYF. CDR3 in DNA: TGTGCCTGGAGTGTACCGAATACGCAGTATTTT.

Of note for this clonotype: The junction and the germline gene differ at one end; a read error may be behind it. The chain has TRBV20-1 and TRBJ2-5; weak D call: TRBD2 (5 bases). Germline assignment: CDR1 DFQATT and CDR2 SNEGSKA (reference sequence). The CDR3 is 12 amino acids. CDR3 amino acids: CSASPGKETQCF. CDR3 in DNA: TGCAGTGCTTCACCGGGAAAAGAGACCCAGTGCTTC.

Turning to this clonotype: A clone one base away is much larger, so this may be a read error. This chain joins TRBV15 and TRBJ2-3; no definite D call. CDR3 size: 14 residues. The V and J ends lost 6 bases and 4 bases respectively, with 14 bases between them. Per germline, CDR1 LNHNV and CDR2 YYDKDF (reference sequence). DNA for the CDR3: TGTGCCACCAGAAAGACCCTCAGCGCAGATACGCAGTATTTT. It encodes CATRKTLSADTQYF.

In its sample, this clonotype was seen a few times. The chain links TRBV4-1 to TRBJ2-7; 7 bases are shared with TRBD1. Germline V gene data show CDR1 as MGHRA and CDR2 as YSYEKL. V shed 4 bases, J shed 3 bases, and the junction held 12 bases outside the gene matches. CDR3 length: 16 amino acids. Here the CDR3 reads CASSRPRGGTDYEQYF. In DNA form, the CDR3 reads TGCGCCAGCAGCCGTCCAAGAGGGGGCACCGACTACGAGCAGTACTTC.

The rearrangement links TRBV5-6 to TRBJ1-6; a possible D gene is TRBD1 (5 bases). Germline V CDR1 and CDR2: SGHDT, YYEEEE. V dropped 1 base and J dropped 9 bases, with 8 bases sitting between them. The CDR3 length is 13 residues. This CDR3 is CASSLRRGSPLHF. CDR3 nucleotides: TGTGCCAGCAGCTTGAGGAGGGGTTCACCCCTCCACTTT.

The V gene is TRBV5-4, the J gene TRBJ1-1; D may be TRBD1 (5 bases). CDR1 SGHNT and CDR2 YYREEE come from the germline V gene (reference sequence). The CDR3 runs to 16 residues. V was shortened by 0 bases and J by 1 base, with 13 bases between the two germline ends. The CDR3 loop reads CASSLGGRGENTEAFF. CDR3 in DNA: TGTGCCAGCAGCTTGGGGGGGAGAGGAGAGAACACTGAAGCTTTCTTT.

As concerns this clonotype: The conserved final phenylalanine or tryptophan is absent from the CDR3, which likely points to a read error. V is TRBV7-2 and J is TRBJ2-5; D ambiguous. The CDR3 runs to 14 residues. V was pared by 1 base and J by 0 bases, with 6 bases between. Germline lookup yields CDR1 SGHTA and CDR2 FQGNSA. The CDR3 region is CASSLVAHQETQYS. For the CDR3, the DNA is TGTGCCAGCAGCTTAGTGGCGCACCAAGAGACCCAGTACTCC.